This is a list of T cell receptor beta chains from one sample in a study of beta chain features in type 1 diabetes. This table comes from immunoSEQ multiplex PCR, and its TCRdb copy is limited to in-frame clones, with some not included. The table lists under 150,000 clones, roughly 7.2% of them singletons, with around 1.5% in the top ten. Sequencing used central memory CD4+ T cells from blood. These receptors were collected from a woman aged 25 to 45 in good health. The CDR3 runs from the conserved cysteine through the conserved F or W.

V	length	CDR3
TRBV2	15	CASSYGRGRDTEAFF
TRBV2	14	CASSEALGSSPLHF
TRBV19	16	CASSVFPGTHQETQYF
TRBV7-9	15	CASSLALDRGPEAFF
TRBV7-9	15	CASSLGGSVQETQYF
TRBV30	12	CASSPGQDEQYF
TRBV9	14	CASSTRLAANEQFF
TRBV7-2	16	CASSFMGGSGANVLTF
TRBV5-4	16	CASSLGVGTGIHEQYF
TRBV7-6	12	CASSLPGGEQYF
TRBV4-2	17	CASSPPWQAGEEDTQYF
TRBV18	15	CASSPPGQGMETQYF
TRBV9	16	CASSLSSTGAGNTIYF
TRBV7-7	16	CASSSPFAGKAETQYF
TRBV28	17	CASSGSGLADSGNEQFF
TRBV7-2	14	CASSFMGVNTEAFF
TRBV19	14	CASNGDRLSQPQHF
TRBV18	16	CASSPGQGSTGETQYF
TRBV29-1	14	CSVEKVSATGELFF
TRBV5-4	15	CASSSSSGGAYEQYF
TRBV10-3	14	CAISDPRLQETQYF
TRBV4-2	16	CASSQVGAEPQETQYF
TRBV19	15	CASSIPGTNSYEQYF
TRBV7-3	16	CASSLTGQTMNTEAFF
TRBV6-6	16	CASRRTLAGGSDEQFF
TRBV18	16	CASSSSRRGADNEQFF
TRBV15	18	CATSRPQKTGYSNQPQHF
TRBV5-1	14	CASSEGVNTGELFF
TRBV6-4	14	CASSEQGGKNIQYF
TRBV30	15	CAWSVRRTPRGTQYF
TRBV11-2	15	CASSLQLTGNTEAFF
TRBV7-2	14	CASSPSGGNTEAFF
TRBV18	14	CASQPDRPDQPQHF
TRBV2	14	CASSEASRTAGYTF
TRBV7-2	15	CASSLAGTGRNEQFF
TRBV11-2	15	CASRLTGTGGNEQFF
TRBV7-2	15	CASSLVSTGETEAFF
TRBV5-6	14	CASTLDSSSDTQYF
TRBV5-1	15	CASSSGQGARETQYF
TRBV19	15	CASSTGQGRFGEQFF
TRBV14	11	CASSQANRQYF
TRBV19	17	CASSIGSGREQYNEQFF
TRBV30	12	CAWRNRGYGYTF
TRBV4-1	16	CASSQARNSGANVLTF
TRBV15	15	CATSERTGIGDTQYF
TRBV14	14	CASSQNFGGHEQYF
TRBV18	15	CASSPRGTVLGPQHF
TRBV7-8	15	CATHRLAGGLREQYF
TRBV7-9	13	CASGGVGTGELFF
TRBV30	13	CAWSVQGIREQYF
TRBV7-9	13	CASSLSANYGYTF
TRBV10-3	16	CAISGFQIDMNTEAFF
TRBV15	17	CATSRDVLGTGVAEQYF